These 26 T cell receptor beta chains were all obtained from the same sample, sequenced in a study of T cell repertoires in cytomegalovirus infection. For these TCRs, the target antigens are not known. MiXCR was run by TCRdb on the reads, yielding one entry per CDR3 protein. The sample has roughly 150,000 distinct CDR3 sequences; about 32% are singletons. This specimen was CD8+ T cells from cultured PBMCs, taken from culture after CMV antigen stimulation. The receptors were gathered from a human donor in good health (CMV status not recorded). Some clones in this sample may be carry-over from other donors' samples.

The CDR3: CASSDRVYEQYF. The CDR3 nucleotides read TGTGCCAGCAGCGACAGGGTCTACGAGCAGTACTTC. This chain connects TRBV7-9 to TRBJ2-7, with 7 nucleotides matching TRBD1. This CDR3 has 12 residues. V was clipped by 5 bases and J by 3 bases; unmatched bases: 1. Germline CDR1 and CDR2: SEHNR and FQNEAQ (reference sequence).

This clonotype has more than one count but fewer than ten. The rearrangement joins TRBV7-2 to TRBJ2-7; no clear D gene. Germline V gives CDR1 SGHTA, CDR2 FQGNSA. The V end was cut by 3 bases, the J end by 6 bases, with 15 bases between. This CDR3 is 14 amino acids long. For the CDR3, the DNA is TGTGCCAGCAGCTTTAGGACCGGGTGGGGCGAGCAGTACTTC. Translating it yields CASSFRTGWGEQYF.

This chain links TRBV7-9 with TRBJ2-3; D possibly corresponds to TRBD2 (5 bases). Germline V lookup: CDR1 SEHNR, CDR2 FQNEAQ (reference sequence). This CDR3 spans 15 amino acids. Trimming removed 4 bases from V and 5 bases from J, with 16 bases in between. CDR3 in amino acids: CASSSLDPREDTQYF. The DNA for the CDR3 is TGTGCCAGCAGCTCTTTGGACCCGAGGGAAGATACGCAGTATTTT.

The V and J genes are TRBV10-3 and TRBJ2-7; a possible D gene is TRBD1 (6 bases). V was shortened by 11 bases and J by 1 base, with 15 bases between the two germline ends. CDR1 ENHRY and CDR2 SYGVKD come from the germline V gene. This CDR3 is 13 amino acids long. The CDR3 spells CAYRPGDSYEQYF. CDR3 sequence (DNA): TGTGCCTATAGACCAGGGGATTCCTACGAGCAGTACTTC.

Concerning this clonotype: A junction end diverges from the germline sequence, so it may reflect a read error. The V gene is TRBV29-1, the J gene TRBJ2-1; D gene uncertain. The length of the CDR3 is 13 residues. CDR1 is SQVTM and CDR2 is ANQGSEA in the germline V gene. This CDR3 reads CSVAQSLYNEQFF. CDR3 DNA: TGCAGCGTTGCACAGTCACTCTACAACGAGCAGTTCTTC.

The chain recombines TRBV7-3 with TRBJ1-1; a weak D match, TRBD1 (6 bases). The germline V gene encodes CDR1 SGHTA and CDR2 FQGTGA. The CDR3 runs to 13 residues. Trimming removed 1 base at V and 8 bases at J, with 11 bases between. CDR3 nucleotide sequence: TGTGCCAGCAGCTTAATGCCAGGGGAGGAAGCTTTCTTT. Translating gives CASSLMPGEEAFF.

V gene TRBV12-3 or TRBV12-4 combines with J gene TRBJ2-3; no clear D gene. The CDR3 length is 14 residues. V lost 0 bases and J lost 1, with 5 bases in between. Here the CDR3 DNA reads TGTGCCAGCAGTTTAGCGGCGCGCACAGATACGCAGTATTTT. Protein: CASSLAARTDTQYF.

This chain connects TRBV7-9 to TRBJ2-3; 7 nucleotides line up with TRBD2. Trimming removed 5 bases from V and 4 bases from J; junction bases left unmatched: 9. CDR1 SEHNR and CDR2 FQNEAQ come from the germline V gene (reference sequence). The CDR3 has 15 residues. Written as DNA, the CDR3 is TGTGCCAGCAGCCTTAGGCGGGGGAGAGCAGATACGCAGTATTTT. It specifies CASSLRRGRADTQYF.

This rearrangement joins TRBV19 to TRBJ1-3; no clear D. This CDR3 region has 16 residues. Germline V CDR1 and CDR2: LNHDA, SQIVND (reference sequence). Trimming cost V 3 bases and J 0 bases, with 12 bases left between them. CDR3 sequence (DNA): TGTGCCAGTAGTATCGCAATGCCGCACTCTGGAAACACCATATATTTT. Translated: CASSIAMPHSGNTIYF. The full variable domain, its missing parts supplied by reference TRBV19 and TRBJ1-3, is DGGITQSPKYLFRKEGQNVTLSCEQNLNHDAMYWYRQDPGQGLRLIYYSQIVNDFQKGDIAEGYSVSREKKESFPLTVTSAQKNPTAFYLCASSIAMPHSGNTIYFGEGSWLTVV.

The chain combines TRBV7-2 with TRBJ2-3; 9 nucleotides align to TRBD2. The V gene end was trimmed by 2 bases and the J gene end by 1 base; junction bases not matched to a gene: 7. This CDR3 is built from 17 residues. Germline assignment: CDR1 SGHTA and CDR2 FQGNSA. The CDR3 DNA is TGTGCCAGCAGCTTAATAGGCGGGGGGGTTCGCACAGATACGCAGTATTTT. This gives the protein CASSLIGGGVRTDTQYF.

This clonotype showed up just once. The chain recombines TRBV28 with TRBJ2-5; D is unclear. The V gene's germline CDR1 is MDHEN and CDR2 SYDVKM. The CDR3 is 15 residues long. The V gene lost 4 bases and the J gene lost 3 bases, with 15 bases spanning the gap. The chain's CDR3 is CASSSPGSVKETQYF. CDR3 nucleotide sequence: TGTGCCAGCAGTTCCCCCGGGTCAGTAAAAGAGACCCAGTACTTC.

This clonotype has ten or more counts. The CDR3, as DNA: TGTGCCACCGCCTTGGACAGGGCGAACACTGAAGCTTTCTTT. Translated, it gives CATALDRANTEAFF. The chain employs TRBV27 and TRBJ1-1, with 8 bases lining up with TRBD1. From germline, CDR1 is MNHEY and CDR2 SMNVEV (reference sequence). Trimming at V came to 10 bases and at J to 1 base, leaving 8 bases not matched to a gene. CDR3 length equals 14 residues.

CDR3 nucleotide sequence: TGTGCCAGCAGCCGGGACAAGAACACTGAAGCTTTCTTT. This sequence encodes CASSRDKNTEAFF. The chain combines TRBV5-4 with TRBJ1-1, with D possibly matching TRBD1 (6 bases). The length of the CDR3 is 13 residues. Trimming stripped 4 bases from V and 1 base from J, with 8 bases between. Germline V lookup: CDR1 SGHNT, CDR2 YYREEE (reference sequence).

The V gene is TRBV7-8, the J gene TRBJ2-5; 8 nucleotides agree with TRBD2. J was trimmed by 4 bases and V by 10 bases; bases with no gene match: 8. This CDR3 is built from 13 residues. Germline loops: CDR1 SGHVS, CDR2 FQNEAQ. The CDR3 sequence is CATMLGRGETQYF. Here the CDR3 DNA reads TGTGCCACCATGCTCGGGAGGGGAGAGACCCAGTACTTC.

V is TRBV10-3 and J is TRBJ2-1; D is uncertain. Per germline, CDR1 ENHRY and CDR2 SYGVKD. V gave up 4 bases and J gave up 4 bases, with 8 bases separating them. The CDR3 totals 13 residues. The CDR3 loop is CAISGPPYNEQFF. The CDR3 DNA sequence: TGTGCCATCAGTGGTCCGCCGTACAATGAGCAGTTCTTC.

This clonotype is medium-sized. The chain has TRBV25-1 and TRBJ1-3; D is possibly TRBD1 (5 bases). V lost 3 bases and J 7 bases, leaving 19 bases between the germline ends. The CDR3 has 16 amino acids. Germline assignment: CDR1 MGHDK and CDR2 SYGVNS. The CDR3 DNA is TGTGCCAGCAGTGACTCCCGTGGGGCCTCAGTGAACACCATATATTTT. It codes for CASSDSRGASVNTIYF.

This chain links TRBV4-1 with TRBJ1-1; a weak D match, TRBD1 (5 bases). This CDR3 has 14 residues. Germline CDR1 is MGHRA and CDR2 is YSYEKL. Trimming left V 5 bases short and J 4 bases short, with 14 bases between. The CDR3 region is CASSGGGGVTEAFF. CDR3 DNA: TGCGCCAGCAGCGGGGGGGGTGGGGTCACTGAAGCTTTCTTT.

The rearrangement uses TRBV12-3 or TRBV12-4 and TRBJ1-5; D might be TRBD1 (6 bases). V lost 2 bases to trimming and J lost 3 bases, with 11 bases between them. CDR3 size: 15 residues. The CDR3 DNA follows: TGTGCCAGCAGTTTATTGAGGACAGTCAATCAGCCCCAGCATTTT. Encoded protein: CASSLLRTVNQPQHF.

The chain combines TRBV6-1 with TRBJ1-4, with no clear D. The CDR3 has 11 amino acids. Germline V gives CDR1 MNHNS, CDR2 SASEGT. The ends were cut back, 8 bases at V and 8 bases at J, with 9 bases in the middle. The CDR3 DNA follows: TGTGCCAGCGGTCAGCGGGAAAAACTGTTTTTT. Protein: CASGQREKLFF.

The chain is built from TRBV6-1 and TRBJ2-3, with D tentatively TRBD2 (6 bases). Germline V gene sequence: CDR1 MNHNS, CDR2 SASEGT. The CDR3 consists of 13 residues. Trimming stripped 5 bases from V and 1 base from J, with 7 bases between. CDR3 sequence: CASSRGGTDTQYF. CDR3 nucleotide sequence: TGTGCCAGCAGTCGCGGGGGCACAGATACGCAGTATTTT.

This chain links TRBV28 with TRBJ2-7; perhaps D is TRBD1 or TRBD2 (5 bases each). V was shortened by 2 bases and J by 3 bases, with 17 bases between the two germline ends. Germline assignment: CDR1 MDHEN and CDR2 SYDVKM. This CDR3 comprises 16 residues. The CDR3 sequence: CASSLGSGRGFYEQYF. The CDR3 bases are TGTGCCAGCAGTTTAGGGTCGGGGCGTGGCTTCTACGAGCAGTACTTC.

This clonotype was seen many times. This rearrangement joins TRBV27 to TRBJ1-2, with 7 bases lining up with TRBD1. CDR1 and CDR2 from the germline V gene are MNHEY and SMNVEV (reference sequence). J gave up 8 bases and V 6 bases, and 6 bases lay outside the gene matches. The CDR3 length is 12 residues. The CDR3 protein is CASRGDRDGYTF. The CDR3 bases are TGTGCCAGCAGGGGAGACAGGGACGGCTACACCTTC.

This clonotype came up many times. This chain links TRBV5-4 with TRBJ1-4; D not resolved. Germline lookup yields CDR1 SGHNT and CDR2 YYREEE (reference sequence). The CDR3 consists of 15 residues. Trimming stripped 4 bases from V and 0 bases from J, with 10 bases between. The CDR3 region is CASSLTTSTNEKLFF. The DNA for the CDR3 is TGTGCCAGCAGCCTCACCACGTCAACTAATGAAAAACTGTTTTTT.

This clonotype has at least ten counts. Written as DNA, the CDR3 is TGTGCCAGCAGCTATGTTGATGAAGGGGCGAGGGGGGAGCTGTTTTTT. It yields the protein CASSYVDEGARGELFF. The gene calls are TRBV11-2 and TRBJ2-2, with a possible D match to TRBD1 (5 bases). The length of the CDR3 is 16 residues. Trimming removed 4 bases from V and 8 bases from J, with 20 bases in between. Germline V CDR1 and CDR2: SGHAT, FQNNGV.

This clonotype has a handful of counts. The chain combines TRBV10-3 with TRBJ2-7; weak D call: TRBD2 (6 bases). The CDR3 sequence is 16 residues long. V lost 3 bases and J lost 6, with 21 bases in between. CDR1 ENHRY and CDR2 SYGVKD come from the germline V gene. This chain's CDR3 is CAISEFLEAGTFEQYF. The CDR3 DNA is TGTGCCATCAGTGAATTTCTCGAGGCGGGGACGTTCGAGCAGTACTTC.

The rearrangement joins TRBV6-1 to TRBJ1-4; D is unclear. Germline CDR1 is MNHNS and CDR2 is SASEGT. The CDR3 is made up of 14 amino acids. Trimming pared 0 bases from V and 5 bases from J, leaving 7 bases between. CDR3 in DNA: TGTGCCAGCAGTGAAGCTGAAGGAAATGAAAAACTGTTTTTT. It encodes CASSEAEGNEKLFF.